This T cell receptor (beta chain) was recorded in a study of vaccination effects on CD4 cells after COVID-19. Study-level information: Both late and early after vaccination, a few convalescent patients were sampled. The second dose preceded post-vaccine samples by a median of 72 days. Study findings and constraints: Convalescent patients in the study were few, and early post-infection timepoints were absent.

A note on this clone: Its antigen remains unidentified.

The V gene's germline CDR1 is DFQATT and CDR2 SNEGSKA (reference sequence). V gave up 3 bases and J gave up 5 bases, with 4 bases separating them. This CDR3 is 10 amino acids long. The method was immunoSEQ multiplex PCR; TCRdb's version includes in-frame clones alone and lacks a portion of them. The sample gives roughly 46,000 clones, nearly 75% of which show up once; approximately 5.6% is in the top ten. Investigators separated out CD4+ T cells once more than nine days of culture had passed. PCR confirmed that the person was infected with SARS-CoV-2 between March and December 2020. Every participant took two doses of the BNT162b2 or mRNA-1273 vaccine. At days 3 and 7, half of the medium was exchanged for IL-2 medium.

The sequence came from a human donor who had a prior SARS-CoV-2 infection. Here the sequenced sample was CD4+ T cells from PBMCs cultured without peptide, taken after COVID-19 vaccination. The V gene is TRBV20-1, the J gene TRBJ2-5; D remains unclear. CDR3 sequence (DNA): TGCAGTGCTAGTTTCGAGACCCAGTACTTC. The encoded protein is CSASFETQYF.